This note documents a single T cell receptor beta chain sequence. The data derive from a study of T cells expressing NK-cell markers. TCRdb reworked the 5' RACE reads into one entry per CDR3 protein, no DNA. The sample data list 500,000 or so distinct CDR3 sequences. CDR1 is SGHKS, CDR2 YYEKEE, per germline (reference sequence). The CDR3 contains 14 residues. The gene calls are TRBV5-5 and TRBJ2-2. The TCR comes from a man in his late teens or twenties in good health. Specimen: blood T cells: a sorted CD56 or NKG2C T cell subset, CD4+ or CD8+ T cells, or bulk PBMC T cells (not recorded which). The CDR3 protein is CASSQAAVTGELFF. Full variable domain (remainder filled in from reference TRBV5-5 and TRBJ2-2): DAGVTQSPTHLIKTRGQQVTLRCSPISGHKSVSWYQQVLGQGPQFIFQYYEKEERGRGNFPDRFSARQFPNYSSELNVNALLLGDSALYLCASSQAAVTGELFFGEGSRLTVL.